The 10 T cell receptor beta chains in this list originate from one sample, sequenced in a study of T cell responses to AZD1222 COVID-19 vaccine. Clones were read by immunoSEQ multiplex PCR, and TCRdb kept only the in-frame ones, dropping some. The repertoire has about 260,000 clones, 85% to 95% of them found once; the top ten carry around 0.5%. Material: peripheral blood, obtained on day 0 of AZD1222 vaccination. All receptors come from an adult in good health.

The chain combines TRBV12-3 or TRBV12-4 with TRBJ1-4; D not certain. Trimming cost V 5 bases and J 7 bases, with 8 bases left between them. CDR3 length: 12 residues. CDR3 region: CASSTGLEKLFF. The CDR3 DNA follows: TGTGCCAGCAGTACCGGGCTTGAAAAACTGTTTTTT.

This chain links TRBV28 with TRBJ2-1; 8 bases fit TRBD2. Germline V gene sequence: CDR1 MDHEN, CDR2 SYDVKM. The CDR3 spans 14 residues. Losses at the gene ends were 1 base for V and 10 bases for J; bases not matched to a gene: 6. CDR3 DNA: TGTGCCAGCAGTTTATATGGGCGGGAGGTGGAGCAGTTCTTC. Amino acids: CASSLYGREVEQFF.

This clone appeared once. The V and J genes are TRBV6-5 and TRBJ2-7; TRBD1 matches at 9 bases. V lost 6 bases, J lost 3 bases, and 9 bases stayed unmatched. Per the germline V gene, CDR1 is MNHEY and CDR2 is SVGAGI. The CDR3 extends over 15 amino acids. CDR3 nucleotides: TGTGCCAGCAGAACCCTCGGGACAGGGTACTACGAGCAGTACTTC. Protein: CASRTLGTGYYEQYF.

This chain connects TRBV30 to TRBJ2-7; D may correspond to TRBD1 or TRBD2 (5 bases each). The CDR3 loop spans 15 amino acids. Trimming cost V 3 bases and J 0 bases, with 15 bases left between them. The germline gives CDR1 GTSNPN, CDR2 SVGIG (reference sequence). CDR3 bases: TGTGCCTGGAGGAAACCGGGGCAAAGCTCCTACGAGCAGTACTTC. Residues: CAWRKPGQSSYEQYF.

This chain connects TRBV5-5 to TRBJ2-7, with D perhaps matching TRBD1 or TRBD2 (5 bases each). Germline V gene lookup returns CDR1 SGHKS and CDR2 YYEKEE (reference sequence). V was trimmed by 4 bases and J by 2 bases, leaving 13 bases between them. The CDR3 has 14 amino acids. Here the CDR3 reads CASSVPGRPYEQYF. CDR3 DNA: TGTGCCAGCAGCGTGCCGGGACGGCCCTACGAGCAGTACTTC. The full variable domain, with the rest looked up from reference TRBV5-5 and TRBJ2-7, is DAGVTQSPTHLIKTRGQQVTLRCSPISGHKSVSWYQQVLGQGPQFIFQYYEKEERGRGNFPDRFSARQFPNYSSELNVNALLLGDSALYLCASSVPGRPYEQYFGPGTRLTVT.

The rearrangement joins TRBV28 to TRBJ1-5; D gene uncertain. There are 14 residues in the CDR3. V was shortened by 3 bases and J by 6 bases, with 12 bases between the two germline ends. Germline V CDR1 and CDR2: MDHEN, SYDVKM. DNA of the CDR3: TGTGCCAGCAGTTTCGAGGAGGCAGGTCAGCCCCAGCATTTT. Residues: CASSFEEAGQPQHF.

In this sample, this clone turned up a few times. This chain uses TRBV5-1 with TRBJ2-2, with D hard to call. The ends were cut back, 4 bases at V and 2 bases at J, with 0 bases in the middle. The germline gives CDR1 SGHRS, CDR2 YFSETQ. This CDR3 has 11 residues. CDR3 protein: CASSNTGELFF. The CDR3 coding sequence is TGCGCCAGCAGCAACACCGGGGAGCTGTTTTTT.

The chain carries TRBV2 and TRBJ2-1, with D maybe TRBD1 (7 bases). Deletions cut 6 bases from V and 3 bases from J, with 15 bases between. The CDR3 length is 15 residues. The V gene's germline CDR1 is SNHLY and CDR2 FYNNEI. Written as DNA, the CDR3 is TGTGCCAGCAGCCAAAGGGGGGACAGCTACAATGAGCAGTTCTTC. Encoded protein: CASSQRGDSYNEQFF.

The J gene is TRBJ2-6, the V gene TRBV23-1, with unresolved D. TRBV23-1 is an ORF, with its function uncertain. Trimming pared 0 bases from V and 2 bases from J, leaving 17 bases between. This CDR3 contains 19 residues. CDR3 sequence reads: CASSQSDPCPPTGANVLTF. The DNA for the CDR3 is TGCGCCAGCAGTCAATCAGATCCGTGCCCACCCACTGGGGCCAACGTCCTGACTTTC.

The chain recombines TRBV5-4 with TRBJ1-1; 9 nucleotides line up with TRBD1. This CDR3 has 15 residues. Trimming at V came to 4 bases and at J to 5 bases, leaving 9 bases not matched to a gene. In germline, CDR1 is SGHNT, CDR2 YYREEE (reference sequence). The CDR3 here is CASSPGQGATTEAFF. CDR3 coding DNA: TGTGCCAGCAGCCCGGGACAGGGAGCGACGACTGAAGCTTTCTTT.